The rows below give T cell receptor beta chains drawn from one sample of a study of T cell changes during pregnancy in multiple sclerosis. Only in-frame clones appear in the TCRdb table, and some are missing; sequencing was by immunoSEQ multiplex PCR. The table includes 40,000 or so clones, about 91% detected once. Here the sequenced sample was CD8+ T cells from peripheral blood mononuclear cells, taken before pregnancy. Receptors originate from a female donor with multiple sclerosis, enrolled in a pregnancy study. The CDR3 runs from the conserved cysteine through the conserved F or W. The D gene is left open where the match is weak. The size field is filled for only some rows; it gives once, few, many or a size class.

J gene | V gene | clone size | D gene | CDR3 DNA | CDR3 protein
TRBJ2-7 | TRBV7-2 | medium-sized | NA | TGTGCCAGCAGCTTAGTAACCAGGGGTTACGAGCAGTACTTC | CASSLVTRGYEQYF
TRBJ2-7 | TRBV7-8 | NA | TRBD2 | TGTGCCAGCACCCTTCTGGCGGGAGAACCCGAGCAGTACTTC | CASTLLAGEPEQYF
TRBJ2-1 | TRBV2 | NA | NA | TGTGCCAGCAGTATTACAGGTCAGGGCAATGAGCAGTTCTTC | CASSITGQGNEQFF
TRBJ1-3 | TRBV27 | NA | NA | TGTGCCAGCAGTCCCTGGAGCTCTGGAAACACCATATATTTT | CASSPWSSGNTIYF
TRBJ2-7 | TRBV19 | NA | TRBD1 | TGTGCCAGTAGTATTGGGACAGGGGGCTACGAGCAGTACTTC | CASSIGTGGYEQYF
TRBJ2-3 | TRBV19 | once | TRBD2 | TGTGCCAGTGGTCCTAGCGGGACCACAGATACGCAGTATTTT | CASGPSGTTDTQYF
TRBJ2-7 | TRBV7-9 | medium-sized | TRBD2 | TGTGCCAGCAGCGCAGGGACTAGCGGGAGTCACCGGTTTCTTTACGAGCAGTACTTC | CASSAGTSGSHRFLYEQYF
TRBJ2-7 | TRBV19 | NA | TRBD1 | TGTGCCAGTAGTATGTGGGGACAGGGATACGAGCAGTACTTC | CASSMWGQGYEQYF
TRBJ2-7 | TRBV5-6 | NA | NA | TGTGCCAGCAGCTTGAGTTTTTCTCCGGGGGAGCAGTACTTC | CASSLSFSPGEQYF
TRBJ1-1 | TRBV29-1 | NA | NA | TGCAGCGTTGCAGATGGAATTCTACAGGGCCGTCGGACTGAAGCTTTCTTT | CSVADGILQGRRTEAFF
TRBJ2-7 | TRBV5-1 | NA | NA | TGCGCCAGCAGCTTGGTTCCAGGGGAACGCGAGCAGTACTTC | CASSLVPGEREQYF
TRBJ1-1 | TRBV5-4 | NA | NA | TGTGCCAGCAGCTTGGGGGTCGGGGTGACTGAAGCTTTCTTT | CASSLGVGVTEAFF
TRBJ1-2 | TRBV7-9 | NA | NA | TGTGCCAGCAGGGAGGGATCCAACTATGGCTACACCTTC | CASREGSNYGYTF
TRBJ2-1 | TRBV7-7 | NA | TRBD2 | TGTGCTAGCAGCGGTGGGAGGGCGGATGAGCAGTTCTTC | CASSGGRADEQFF
TRBJ2-5 | TRBV27 | NA | NA | TGTGCCAGCAGTTTGGGGGGACAGTACTCCAAGACCCAGTACTTC | CASSLGGQYSKTQYF
TRBJ1-2 | TRBV7-2 | NA | TRBD1 | TGTGCCAGCACCGGACAGGAGAACTATGGCTACACCTTC | CASTGQENYGYTF
TRBJ2-7 | TRBV19 | NA | TRBD1 | TGTGCCAGTGCCGGGACAGGCTTGCAGTACTTC | CASAGTGLQYF
TRBJ2-2 | TRBV30 | NA | TRBD1 | TGTGCCTGGCAAAACCGGGACAGGGATTCCGGGGAGCTGTTTTTT | CAWQNRDRDSGELFF
TRBJ2-1 | TRBV4-1 | NA | TRBD2 | TGCGCCAGCAGCCATTACCGCGGGAGTTCCTACAATGAGCAGTTCTTC | CASSHYRGSSYNEQFF
TRBJ2-5 | TRBV5-4 | NA | TRBD1 | TGTGCCAGCAACCTACAGGGGGCGCATTTGGAGACCCAGTACTTC | CASNLQGAHLETQYF
TRBJ2-7 | TRBV28 | NA | NA | TGTGCCAGCAGTTCCCCCCAGGGGTACTACGAGCAGTACTTC | CASSSPQGYYEQYF
TRBJ1-5 | TRBV19 | NA | NA | TGTGCCAGTAGTCCCTCAGGGCATCAGCCCCAGCATTTT | CASSPSGHQPQHF
TRBJ2-7 | TRBV5-1 | NA | TRBD2 | TGCGCCAGCAGCTTGGCCCCCGGACTAGCGGGAGGGGTGATCTACGAGCAGTACTTC | CASSLAPGLAGGVIYEQYF
TRBJ1-5 | TRBV15 | NA | NA | TGTGCCACCAGCAGAGATAGGAGTCTAGGTAGGCGTAGCAATCAGCCCCAGCATTTT | CATSRDRSLGRRSNQPQHF
TRBJ1-2 | TRBV29-1 | NA | NA | TGCAGCGTTCCGGTGGGGGGGCCCAACTATGGCTACACCTTC | CSVPVGGPNYGYTF
TRBJ1-2 | TRBV7-6 | NA | TRBD1 | TGTGCCAGCAGCCCAGACAGGGGTCAGGCTAACTATGGCTACACCTTC | CASSPDRGQANYGYTF
TRBJ1-1 | TRBV19 | NA | NA | TGTGCCAGTAGTCATGCAGAGAACACTGAAGCTTTCTTT | CASSHAENTEAFF
TRBJ2-5 | TRBV27 | NA | TRBD1 | TGTGCCAGCAGCTTAATACAGGGGCAAGAGACCCAGTACTTC | CASSLIQGQETQYF
TRBJ2-5 | TRBV7-9 | NA | NA | TGTGCCAGCAGCTTACCCAGGGGAGAGACCCAGTACTTC | CASSLPRGETQYF
TRBJ1-1 | TRBV30 | NA | NA | TGTGCCTGGAACTTGAACACTGAAGCTTTCTTT | CAWNLNTEAFF
TRBJ2-7 | TRBV30 | NA | NA | TGTGCCCGGGGGGCTACGGGTATCAACTCCTACGAGCAGTACTTC | CARGATGINSYEQYF
TRBJ2-5 | TRBV4-1 | NA | TRBD2 | TGCGCCAGCAGCCAGGGGGGGCAAGAGACCCAGTACTTC | CASSQGGQETQYF
TRBJ2-1 | TRBV27 | NA | NA | TGTGCCAGCAGCTTACAGGAAACTTACAATGAGCAGTTCTTC | CASSLQETYNEQFF
TRBJ2-3 | TRBV5-1 | NA | NA | TGCGCCAGCAGCTTGGTCGCGGAGCGCACAGATACGCAGTATTTT | CASSLVAERTDTQYF
TRBJ2-1 | TRBV4-2 | NA | TRBD2 | TGTGCCAGCAGCCAAGAACTAGCGGGTAGGGATGAGCAGTTCTTC | CASSQELAGRDEQFF
TRBJ1-5 | TRBV6-5 | NA | TRBD1 | TGTGCCAGCAGCCTCGGACAGGGGAGCAATCAGCCCCAGCATTTT | CASSLGQGSNQPQHF
TRBJ2-1 | TRBV27 | NA | TRBD2 | TGTGCCAGCAGTTTGACTAGCGGGGGACACAATGAGCAGTTCTTC | CASSLTSGGHNEQFF
TRBJ2-7 | TRBV4-1 | NA | TRBD1 | TGCGCCAGCAGCCAAAGCAGGCCAGGGGGATCCTACGAGCAGTACTTC | CASSQSRPGGSYEQYF
TRBJ2-3 | TRBV5-1 | NA | TRBD1 | TGCGCCAGCAGGGAATGGACAGGGGTTACAGATACGCAGTATTTT | CASREWTGVTDTQYF
TRBJ2-3 | TRBV29-1 | NA | TRBD2 | TGCAGCCTTAGCGGGTCTGGCACAGATACGCAGTATTTT | CSLSGSGTDTQYF
TRBJ2-7 | TRBV7-2 | NA | NA | TGTGCCAGCAGCTTAGGTTACGCGGCCTACGAGCAGTACTTC | CASSLGYAAYEQYF
TRBJ1-4 | TRBV4-3 | NA | NA | TGCGCCAGCAGCCAGGCCATGGACGGACTCGCTGGCGCAAAACTGTTTTTT | CASSQAMDGLAGAKLFF
TRBJ2-3 | TRBV27 | NA | NA | TGTGCCAGCAGTTTATTGGGGCCAGATACGCAGTATTTT | CASSLLGPDTQYF
TRBJ2-7 | TRBV6-6 | once | NA | TGTGCCAGCAGTCACCGGGAACCCTCGATATACGAGCAGTACTTC | CASSHREPSIYEQYF
TRBJ1-5 | TRBV23-1 | NA | TRBD1 | TGCGCCAGCAGGCACGAGGGTGACAGGGTAAAAGAGAGGCAGCCCCAGCATTTT | CASRHEGDRVKERQPQHF
TRBJ2-1 | TRBV14 | NA | TRBD2 | TGTGCCAGTTCTACTCTAGCGGGAGGGCCAAATGAGCAGTTCTTC | CASSTLAGGPNEQFF
TRBJ2-2 | TRBV19 | NA | NA | TGTGCCAGTAGTCTTACAGGGTACACCGGGGAGCTGTTTTTT | CASSLTGYTGELFF
TRBJ2-1 | TRBV7-9 | NA | NA | TGTGCCAGCAGCTTAGAAAGAGAGCCCAATGAGCAGTTCTTC | CASSLEREPNEQFF
TRBJ2-5 | TRBV11-2 | NA | TRBD1 | TGTGCCAGCAGCTCTTGGACAGGGAAAGAGACCCAGTACTTC | CASSSWTGKETQYF
TRBJ2-1 | TRBV28 | once | TRBD2 | TGTGCCAGCAGTTTAGTGCTAGCGGGAGTCTCCTACAATGAGCAGTTCTTC | CASSLVLAGVSYNEQFF
TRBJ2-1 | TRBV9 | NA | TRBD2 | TGTGCCAGCAGCGCAGGACTAGCGGGGATCTACAATGAGCAGTTCTTC | CASSAGLAGIYNEQFF
TRBJ2-1 | TRBV2 | once | TRBD2 | TGTGCCACCCACGGGGGGGAGAGTTTGTTCTTC | CATHGGESLFF
TRBJ2-3 | TRBV9 | NA | NA | TGTGCCAGCAGCGTAGAGGGCAGGGTTTCAGATACGCAGTATTTT | CASSVEGRVSDTQYF